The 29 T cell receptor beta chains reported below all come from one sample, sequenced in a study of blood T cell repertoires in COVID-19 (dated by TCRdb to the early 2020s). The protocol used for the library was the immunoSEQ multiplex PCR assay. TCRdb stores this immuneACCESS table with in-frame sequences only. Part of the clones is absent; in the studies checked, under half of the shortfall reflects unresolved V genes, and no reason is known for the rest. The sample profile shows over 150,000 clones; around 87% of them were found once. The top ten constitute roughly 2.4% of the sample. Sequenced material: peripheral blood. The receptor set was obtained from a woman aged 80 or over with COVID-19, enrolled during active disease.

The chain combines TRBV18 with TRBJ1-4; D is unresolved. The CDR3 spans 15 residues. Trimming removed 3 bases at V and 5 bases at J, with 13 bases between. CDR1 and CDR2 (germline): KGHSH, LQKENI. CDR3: CASSPRVGLNEKLFF. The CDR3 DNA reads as TGTGCCAGCTCACCGAGGGTAGGGCTCAATGAAAAACTGTTTTTT. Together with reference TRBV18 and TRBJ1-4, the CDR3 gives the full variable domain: NAGVMQNPRHLVRRRGQEARLRCSPMKGHSHVYWYRQLPEEGLKFMVYLQKENIIDESGMPKERFSAEFPKEGPSILRIQQVVRGDSAAYFCASSPRVGLNEKLFFGSGTQLSVL.

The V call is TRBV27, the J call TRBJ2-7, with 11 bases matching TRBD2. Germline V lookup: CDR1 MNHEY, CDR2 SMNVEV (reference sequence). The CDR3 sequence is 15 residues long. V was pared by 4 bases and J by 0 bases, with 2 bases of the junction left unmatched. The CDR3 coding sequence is TGTGCCAGCAGTTCGACTAGCGGGAACTCCTACGAGCAGTACTTC. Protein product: CASSSTSGNSYEQYF.

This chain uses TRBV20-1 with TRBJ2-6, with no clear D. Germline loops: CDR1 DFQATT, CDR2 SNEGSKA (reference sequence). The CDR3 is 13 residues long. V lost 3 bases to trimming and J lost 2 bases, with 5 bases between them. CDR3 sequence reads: CSASAAGANVLTF. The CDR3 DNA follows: TGCAGTGCTAGTGCGGCTGGGGCCAACGTCCTGACTTTC.

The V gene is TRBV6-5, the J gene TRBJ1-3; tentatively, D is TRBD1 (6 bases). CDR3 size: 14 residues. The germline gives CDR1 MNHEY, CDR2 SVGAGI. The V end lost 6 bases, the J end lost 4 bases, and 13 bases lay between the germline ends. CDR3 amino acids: CASSQGHLGNTIYF. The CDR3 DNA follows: TGTGCCAGCAGCCAGGGACATCTCGGAAACACCATATATTTT.

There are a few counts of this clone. As DNA, the CDR3 is TGTGCCAGCAGCACTAGAGGTAGAAGGGAGACCGGGGAGCTGTTTTTT. Protein product: CASSTRGRRETGELFF. The chain employs TRBV7-2 and TRBJ2-2; possibly TRBD2 for D (5 bases). There are 16 residues in the CDR3. Germline CDR1 reads SGHTA; CDR2 reads FQGNSA. V was shortened by 5 bases and J by 5 bases, with 18 bases between the two germline ends. Together with reference TRBV7-2 and TRBJ2-2, the CDR3 gives the full variable domain: GAGVSQSPSNKVTEKGKDVELRCDPISGHTALYWYRQSLGQGLEFLIYFQGNSAPDKSGLPSDRFSAERTGGSVSTLTIQRTQQEDSAVYLCASSTRGRRETGELFFGEGSRLTVL.

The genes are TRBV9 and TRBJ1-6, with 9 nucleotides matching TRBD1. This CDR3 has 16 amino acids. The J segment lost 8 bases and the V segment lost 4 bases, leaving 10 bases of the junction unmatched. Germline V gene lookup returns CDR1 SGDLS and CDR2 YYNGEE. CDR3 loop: CASSFLPGQGDSPLHF. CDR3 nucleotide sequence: TGTGCCAGCAGCTTCCTACCGGGACAGGGAGATTCACCCCTCCACTTT.

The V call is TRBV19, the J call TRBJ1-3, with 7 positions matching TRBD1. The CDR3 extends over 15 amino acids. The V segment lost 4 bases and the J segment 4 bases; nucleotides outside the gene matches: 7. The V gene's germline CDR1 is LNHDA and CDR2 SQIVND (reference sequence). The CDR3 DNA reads TGTGCCAGTAGTAAACCGACAGGGTACGGAAACACCATATATTTT. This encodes CASSKPTGYGNTIYF.

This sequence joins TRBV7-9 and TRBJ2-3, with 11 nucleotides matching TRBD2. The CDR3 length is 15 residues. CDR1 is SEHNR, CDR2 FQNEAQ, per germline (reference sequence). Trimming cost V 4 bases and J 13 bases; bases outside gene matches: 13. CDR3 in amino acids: CASSSVAGGPQGEYF. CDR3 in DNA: TGTGCCAGCAGCTCTGTAGCGGGAGGGCCTCAGGGGGAGTATTTT.

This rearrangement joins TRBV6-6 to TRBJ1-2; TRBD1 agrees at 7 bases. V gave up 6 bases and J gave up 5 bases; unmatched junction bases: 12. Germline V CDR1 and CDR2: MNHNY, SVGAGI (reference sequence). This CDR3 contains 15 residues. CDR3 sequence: CASRPPGGSPYGYTF. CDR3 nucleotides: TGTGCCAGCAGGCCCCCAGGGGGTTCGCCATATGGCTACACCTTC.

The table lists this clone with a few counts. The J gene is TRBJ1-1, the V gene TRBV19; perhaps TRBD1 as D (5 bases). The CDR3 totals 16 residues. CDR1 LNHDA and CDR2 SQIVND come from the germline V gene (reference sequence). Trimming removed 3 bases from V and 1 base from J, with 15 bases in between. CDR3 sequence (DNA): TGTGCCAGTAGTATCTTAAGGACACTCTGGAACACTGAAGCTTTCTTT. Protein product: CASSILRTLWNTEAFF.

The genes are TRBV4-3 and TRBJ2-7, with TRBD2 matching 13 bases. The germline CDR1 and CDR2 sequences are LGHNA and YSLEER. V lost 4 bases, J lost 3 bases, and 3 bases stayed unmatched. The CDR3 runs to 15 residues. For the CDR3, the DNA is TGCGCCAGCAGCCCCCGGACTAGCGGGAGCTACGAGCAGTACTTC. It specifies CASSPRTSGSYEQYF.

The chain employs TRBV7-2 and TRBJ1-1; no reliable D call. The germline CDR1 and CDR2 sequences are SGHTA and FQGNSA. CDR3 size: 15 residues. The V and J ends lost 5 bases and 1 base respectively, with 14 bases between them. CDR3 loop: CASSNPRTWNTEAFF. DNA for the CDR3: TGTGCCAGCAGCAATCCTAGAACCTGGAACACTGAAGCTTTCTTT. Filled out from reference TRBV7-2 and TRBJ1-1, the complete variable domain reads GAGVSQSPSNKVTEKGKDVELRCDPISGHTALYWYRQSLGQGLEFLIYFQGNSAPDKSGLPSDRFSAERTGGSVSTLTIQRTQQEDSAVYLCASSNPRTWNTEAFFGQGTRLTVV.

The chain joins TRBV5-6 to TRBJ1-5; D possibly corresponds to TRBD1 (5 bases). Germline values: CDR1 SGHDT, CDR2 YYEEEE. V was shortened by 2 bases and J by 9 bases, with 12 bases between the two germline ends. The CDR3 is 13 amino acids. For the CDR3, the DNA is TGTGCCAGCAGCTTTGGGGCGCCGGGGCCCCAGCATTTT. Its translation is CASSFGAPGPQHF. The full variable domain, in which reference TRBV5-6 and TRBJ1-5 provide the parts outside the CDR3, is DAGVTQSPTHLIKTRGQQVTLRCSPKSGHDTVSWYQQALGQGPQFIFQYYEEEERQRGNFPDRFSGHQFPNYSSELNVNALLLGDSALYLCASSFGAPGPQHFGDGTRLSIL.

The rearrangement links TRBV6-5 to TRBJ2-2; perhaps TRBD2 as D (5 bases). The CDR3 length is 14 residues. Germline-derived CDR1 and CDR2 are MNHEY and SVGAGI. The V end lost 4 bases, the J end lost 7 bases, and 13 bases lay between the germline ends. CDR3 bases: TGTGCCAGCAGTTCTAGTTTCGCGGGCGGGGAGCTGTTTTTT. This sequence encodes CASSSSFAGGELFF.

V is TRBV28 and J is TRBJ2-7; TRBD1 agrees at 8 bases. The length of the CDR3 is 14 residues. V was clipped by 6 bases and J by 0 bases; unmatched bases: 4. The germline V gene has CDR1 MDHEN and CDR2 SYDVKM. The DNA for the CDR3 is TGTGCCAGCAGCCGGACAGGGCGCTCCTACGAGCAGTACTTC. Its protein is CASSRTGRSYEQYF.

CDR3 sequence (DNA): TGTGCCAGCAGTTTGACTAGTCCCCTAAATGAGCAGTTCTTC. This codes for CASSLTSPLNEQFF. This chain connects TRBV6-1 to TRBJ2-1, with D maybe TRBD2 (6 bases). From germline, CDR1 is MNHNS and CDR2 SASEGT. V was cut by 5 bases and J by 7 bases, with 15 bases left in between. The CDR3 has 14 amino acids.

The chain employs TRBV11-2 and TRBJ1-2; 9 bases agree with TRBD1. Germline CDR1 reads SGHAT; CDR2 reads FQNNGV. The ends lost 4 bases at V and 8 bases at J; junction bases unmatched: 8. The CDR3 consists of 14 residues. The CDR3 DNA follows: TGTGCCAGCAGCTCCGTAAACAGGGGGCAGGGCTACACCTTC. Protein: CASSSVNRGQGYTF. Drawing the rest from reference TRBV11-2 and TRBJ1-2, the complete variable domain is EAGVAQSPRYKIIEKRQSVAFWCNPISGHATLYWYQQILGQGPKLLIQFQNNGVVDDSQLPKDRFSAERLKGVDSTLKIQPAKLEDSAVYLCASSSVNRGQGYTFGSGTRLTVV.

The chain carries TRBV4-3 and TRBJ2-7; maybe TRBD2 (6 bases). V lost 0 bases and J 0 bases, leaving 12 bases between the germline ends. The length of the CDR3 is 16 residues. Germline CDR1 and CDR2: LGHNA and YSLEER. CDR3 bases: TGCGCCAGCAGCCAAGATCGGGCTAGCGACTCCTACGAGCAGTACTTC. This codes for CASSQDRASDSYEQYF.

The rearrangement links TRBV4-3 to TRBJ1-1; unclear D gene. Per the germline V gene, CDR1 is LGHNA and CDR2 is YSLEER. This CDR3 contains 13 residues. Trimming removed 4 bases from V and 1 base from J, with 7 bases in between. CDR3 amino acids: CASSLLRNTEAFF. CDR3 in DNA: TGCGCCAGCAGCCTATTGAGGAACACTGAAGCTTTCTTT.

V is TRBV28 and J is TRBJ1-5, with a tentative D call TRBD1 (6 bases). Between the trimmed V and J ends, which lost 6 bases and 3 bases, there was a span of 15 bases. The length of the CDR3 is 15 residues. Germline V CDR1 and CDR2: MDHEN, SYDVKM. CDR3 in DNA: TGTGCCAGCAGAAGCAGACAGGTCTTCAATCAGCCCCAGCATTTT. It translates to CASRSRQVFNQPQHF.

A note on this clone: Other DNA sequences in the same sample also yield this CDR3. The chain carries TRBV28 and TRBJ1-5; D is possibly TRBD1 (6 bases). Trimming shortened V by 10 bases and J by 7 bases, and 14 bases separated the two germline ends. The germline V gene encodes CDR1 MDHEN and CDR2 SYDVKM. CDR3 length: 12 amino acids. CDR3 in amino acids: CATRTGSQPQHF. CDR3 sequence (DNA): TGTGCCACCAGAACAGGGAGCCAGCCCCAGCATTTT.

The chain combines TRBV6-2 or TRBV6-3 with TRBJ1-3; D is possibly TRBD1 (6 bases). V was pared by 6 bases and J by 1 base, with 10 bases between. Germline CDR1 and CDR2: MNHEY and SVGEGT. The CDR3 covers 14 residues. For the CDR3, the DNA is TGTGCCAGCAGCCTAACAGGGTCTGGAAACACCATATATTTT. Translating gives CASSLTGSGNTIYF.

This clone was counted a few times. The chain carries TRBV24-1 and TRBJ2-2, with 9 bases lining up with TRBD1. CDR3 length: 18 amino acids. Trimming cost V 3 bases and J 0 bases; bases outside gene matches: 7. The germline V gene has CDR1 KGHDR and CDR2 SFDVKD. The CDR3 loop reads CATSDAPGQGTNTGELFF. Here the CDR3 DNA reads TGTGCCACCAGTGATGCACCGGGACAGGGTACGAACACCGGGGAGCTGTTTTTT.

In DNA, the CDR3 is TGTGCCAGCTCCCAAGACAGGGGTGGCAATCAGCCCCAGCATTTT. This sequence encodes CASSQDRGGNQPQHF. The gene calls are TRBV18 and TRBJ1-5, with 8 nucleotides matching TRBD1. Germline trimming cut 6 bases from V and 2 bases from J; bases unmatched to any gene: 6. Germline assignment: CDR1 KGHSH and CDR2 LQKENI. The CDR3 loop spans 15 amino acids.

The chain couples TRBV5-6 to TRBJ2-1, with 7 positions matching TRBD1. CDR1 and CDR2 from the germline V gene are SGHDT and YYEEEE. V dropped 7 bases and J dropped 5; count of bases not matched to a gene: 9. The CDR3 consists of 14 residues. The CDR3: CASLRGQRHNEQFF. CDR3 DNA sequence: TGTGCCAGCTTGAGGGGACAGAGACACAATGAGCAGTTCTTC.

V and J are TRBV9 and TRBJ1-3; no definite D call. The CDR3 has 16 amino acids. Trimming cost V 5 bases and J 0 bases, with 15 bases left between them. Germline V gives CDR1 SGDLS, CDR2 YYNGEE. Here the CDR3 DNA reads TGTGCCAGCAGTTCAGTCGAGGGTAACTCTGGAAACACCATATATTTT. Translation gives CASSSVEGNSGNTIYF.

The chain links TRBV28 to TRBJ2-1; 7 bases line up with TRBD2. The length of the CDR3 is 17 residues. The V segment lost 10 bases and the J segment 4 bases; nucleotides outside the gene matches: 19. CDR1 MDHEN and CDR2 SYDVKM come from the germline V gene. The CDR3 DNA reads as TGTGCCACTAAAGTTCCCGCCGGACTAGGTAAATACAATGAGCAGTTCTTC. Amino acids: CATKVPAGLGKYNEQFF. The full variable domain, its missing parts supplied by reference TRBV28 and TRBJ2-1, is DVKVTQSSRYLVKRTGEKVFLECVQDMDHENMFWYRQDPGLGLRLIYFSYDVKMKEKGDIPEGYSVSREKKERFSLILESASTNQTSMYLCATKVPAGLGKYNEQFFGPGTRLTVL.

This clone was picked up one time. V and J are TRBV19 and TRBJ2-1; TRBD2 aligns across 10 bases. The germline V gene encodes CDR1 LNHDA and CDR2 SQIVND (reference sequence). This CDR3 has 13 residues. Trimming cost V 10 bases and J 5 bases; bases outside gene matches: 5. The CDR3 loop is CATEAGGNNEQFF. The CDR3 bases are TGTGCCACCGAAGCGGGAGGGAACAATGAGCAGTTCTTC.

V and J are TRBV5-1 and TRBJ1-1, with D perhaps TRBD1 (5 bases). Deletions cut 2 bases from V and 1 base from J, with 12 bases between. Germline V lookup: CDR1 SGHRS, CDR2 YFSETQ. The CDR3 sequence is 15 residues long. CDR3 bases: TGCGCCAGCAGCTTAGGTCAGGGCCAGAACACTGAAGCTTTCTTT. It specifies CASSLGQGQNTEAFF.